These 26 T cell receptor beta chains were all obtained from the same sample, sequenced in a study of persistence of HIV-infected CD4 T cells (dated by TCRdb to the early 2020s). TCRbeta repertoires were sequenced from genomic DNA with the immunoSEQ hsTCRB assay version 4 in survey mode. TCRdb provides this immuneACCESS table in a form limited to in-frame rearrangements. Some clones are lacking; in checked studies, under half of them reflect an unresolved V gene, and why the rest are absent is not known. The sample table records approximately 35,000 clones; roughly 82% of these occur just once. In total, the top ten clones hold around 0.86% of the sample. No antigens are known for them. Reading the label with the study, this specimen's treatment or condition is: suppressive antiretroviral therapy. Lysates of CMV-infected fibroblasts at 9 to 10 ug/mL were used to stimulate the cells. Memory populations depleted of antigen-responding cells were obtained by sorting nonresponding CD40L-negative CD69-negative CD45RO-high memory CD4+ T cells.

Sample: CD4+ T cells sorted from PBMCs after roughly 18-hour stimulation, taken from a patient who received antiretroviral therapy. In the paper's terms, the cell subset or site label means: CD40L-CD69- CD45RO-high memory CD4 T cells not responding to CMV lysate. Receptors originate from an adult man with HIV who was CMV-seropositive.

CDR3 in DNA: TGCAGCGCTCTCCGGGACACCCAAGAGACCCAGTACTTC. The encoded protein is CSALRDTQETQYF. This chain joins TRBV29-1 and TRBJ2-5; TRBD1 might be the D (6 bases). V was clipped by 7 bases and J by 1 base, with 13 bases between them. The CDR3 runs to 13 residues. Germline-derived CDR1 and CDR2 are SQVTM and ANQGSEA.

The chain is built from TRBV9 and TRBJ2-7; 9 nucleotides align to TRBD2. The CDR3 extends over 15 amino acids. The germline V gene encodes CDR1 SGDLS and CDR2 YYNGEE. J gave up 9 bases and V 5 bases, and 15 bases lay outside the gene matches. CDR3 residues: CASSASAGGHTGQYF. In DNA form, the CDR3 reads TGTGCCAGCAGTGCCTCAGCGGGGGGCCACACCGGGCAGTACTTC.

This chain links TRBV7-2 with TRBJ1-2; no firm D call. The CDR3 covers 14 residues. Germline V gene sequence: CDR1 SGHTA, CDR2 FQGNSA. Trimming pared 3 bases from V and 3 bases from J, leaving 11 bases between. The CDR3, as DNA: TGTGCCAGCAGCTTCGGCAAAGCCTACTATGGCTACACCTTC. Its protein is CASSFGKAYYGYTF. The variable domain in full, completed from reference TRBV7-2 and TRBJ1-2, reads GAGVSQSPSNKVTEKGKDVELRCDPISGHTALYWYRQSLGQGLEFLIYFQGNSAPDKSGLPSDRFSAERTGGSVSTLTIQRTQQEDSAVYLCASSFGKAYYGYTFGSGTRLTVV.

This clone was detected only a few times. The rearrangement links TRBV29-1 to TRBJ1-2, with 8 positions matching TRBD1. Per the germline V gene, CDR1 is SQVTM and CDR2 is ANQGSEA. The CDR3 is 13 amino acids. With V trimmed by 4 bases and J by 9 bases, 10 bases remained unmatched. CDR3 in DNA: TGCAGCGTTGCTACAGGGGGAGGACTGAGCTACACCTTC. Protein sequence: CSVATGGGLSYTF. The whole variable domain, remainder taken from reference TRBV29-1 and TRBJ1-2, is SAVISQKPSRDICQRGTSLTIQCQVDSQVTMMFWYRQQPGQSLTLIATANQGSEATYESGFVIDKFPISRPNLTFSTLTVSNMSPEDSSIYLCSVATGGGLSYTFGSGTRLTVV.

The rearrangement uses TRBV19 and TRBJ2-7; no definite D call. The CDR3 has 14 amino acids. The V gene's germline CDR1 is LNHDA and CDR2 SQIVND (reference sequence). Trimming removed 5 bases from V and 0 bases from J, with 11 bases in between. The CDR3 DNA reads TGTGCCAGTAGTCGGGCAGCGCGCTCCTACGAGCAGTACTTC. It is translated as CASSRAARSYEQYF.

The chain couples TRBV2 to TRBJ2-5, with D possibly matching TRBD1 (6 bases). The CDR3 is 16 residues long. Per germline, CDR1 SNHLY and CDR2 FYNNEI. Trimming took 6 bases from V and 3 from J, leaving 20 bases between them. CDR3 in amino acids: CASRGKDSFFKETQYF. CDR3 bases: TGTGCCAGCAGGGGAAAGGACAGCTTCTTCAAAGAGACCCAGTACTTC.

V is TRBV7-2 and J is TRBJ1-4, with 11 bases lining up with TRBD1. Germline trimming cut 1 base from V and 0 bases from J; bases unmatched to any gene: 1. This CDR3 contains 17 residues. Germline lookup yields CDR1 SGHTA and CDR2 FQGNSA. The CDR3 sequence is CASSLVGQGATNEKLFF. The CDR3 nucleotides are TGTGCCAGCAGCTTAGTGGGACAGGGGGCAACTAATGAAAAACTGTTTTTT.

The chain is built from TRBV5-4 and TRBJ1-2; D is ambiguous. The V and J ends lost 3 bases and 13 bases respectively, with 13 bases between them. Germline V gene sequence: CDR1 SGHNT, CDR2 YYREEE (reference sequence). The CDR3 has 11 amino acids. The CDR3 DNA sequence: TGTGCCAGCAGCTCCGACCTAGATAGCACCTTC. Residues: CASSSDLDSTF. The full variable domain, its missing parts supplied by reference TRBV5-4 and TRBJ1-2, is ETGVTQSPTHLIKTRGQQVTLRCSSQSGHNTVSWYQQALGQGPQFIFQYYREEENGRGNFPPRFSGLQFPNYSSELNVNALELDDSALYLCASSSDLDSTFGSGTRLTVV.

This clone was counted between two and nine times. The chain recombines TRBV3-1 (or the pseudogene TRBV3-2) with TRBJ2-5; D not resolved. Germline CDR1 is LGHDT and CDR2 is YNNKEL (reference sequence). This CDR3 region has 18 residues. V lost 4 bases and J 1 base, leaving 22 bases between the germline ends. Here the CDR3 DNA reads TGTGCCAGCAGCCCTAAAACAATGGGCGGACGGTCCCAAGAGACCCAGTACTTC. This translates into CASSPKTMGGRSQETQYF.

This chain joins TRBV10-2 and TRBJ1-1; tentative D call: TRBD1 (5 bases). Germline assignment: CDR1 WSHSY and CDR2 SAAADI. Trimming cost V 7 bases and J 0 bases, with 9 bases left between them. This CDR3 has 13 residues. The CDR3 DNA follows: TGCGCCAGCACGGGACGGATGAACACTGAAGCTTTCTTT. Its protein is CASTGRMNTEAFF.

The chain is built from TRBV6-6 and TRBJ1-1; D is perhaps TRBD1 (5 bases). Germline V lookup: CDR1 MNHNY, CDR2 SVGAGI (reference sequence). The CDR3 loop spans 14 amino acids. V gave up 6 bases and J gave up 4 bases, with 15 bases separating them. Here the CDR3 reads CASSLRDVGTEAFF. The CDR3 DNA is TGTGCCAGCAGCCTCAGGGACGTGGGCACTGAAGCTTTCTTT.

The chain has TRBV10-1 and TRBJ2-3, with 7 bases fitting TRBD1. Germline V gene lookup returns CDR1 WNHNN and CDR2 SYGVQD (reference sequence). CDR3 length equals 15 residues. J was trimmed by 0 bases and V by 6 bases; bases with no gene match: 6. This chain's CDR3 is CASRAGTASTDTQYF. The CDR3 DNA follows: TGCGCCAGCAGGGCCGGGACAGCTAGCACAGATACGCAGTATTTT.

The table lists this clone with a few counts. The chain recombines TRBV7-2 with TRBJ2-1; 7 bases align to TRBD2. The germline V gene has CDR1 SGHTA and CDR2 FQGNSA. V gave up 1 base and J gave up 5 bases; unmatched junction bases: 5. CDR3 length equals 15 residues. The CDR3 spells CASSLDGGRHNEQFF. As DNA, the CDR3 is TGTGCCAGCAGCTTAGACGGGGGGAGACACAATGAGCAGTTCTTC.

In its sample, this clone was seen once. The chain couples TRBV29-1 to TRBJ2-5; 8 bases match TRBD1. The CDR3 length is 12 residues. Germline CDR1 SQVTM, CDR2 ANQGSEA. Trimming removed 4 bases from V and 5 bases from J; junction bases left unmatched: 3. The CDR3 nucleotides are TGCAGCGTTGGAGACAGGGGTGAGACCCAGTACTTC. Its translation is CSVGDRGETQYF. Looking up the rest from reference TRBV29-1 and TRBJ2-5 gives the full variable domain: SAVISQKPSRDICQRGTSLTIQCQVDSQVTMMFWYRQQPGQSLTLIATANQGSEATYESGFVIDKFPISRPNLTFSTLTVSNMSPEDSSIYLCSVGDRGETQYFGPGTRLLVL.

This sequence joins TRBV12-3 or TRBV12-4 and TRBJ2-5; D gene uncertain. The CDR3 extends over 13 amino acids. The V gene lost 3 bases and the J gene lost 4 bases, with 9 bases spanning the gap. The CDR3 DNA follows: TGTGCCAGCAGTTTGTGGGCGGCAGAGACCCAGTACTTC. Translation gives CASSLWAAETQYF.

This clone was recorded only once. The V and J genes are TRBV14 and TRBJ2-2; D perhaps matches TRBD1 (6 bases). V dropped 4 bases and J dropped 1 base, with 16 bases sitting between them. This CDR3 comprises 17 residues. CDR1 is SGHDN and CDR2 is FVKESK in the germline V gene. CDR3 protein: CASSLQVRGWNTGELFF. CDR3 nucleotides: TGTGCCAGCAGCCTCCAGGTCAGGGGTTGGAACACCGGGGAGCTGTTTTTT.

The rearrangement uses TRBV28 and TRBJ1-5; D perhaps matches TRBD1 (5 bases). Looked up from germline, CDR1 is MDHEN and CDR2 is SYDVKM. Trimming left V 0 bases short and J 7 bases short, with 16 bases between. CDR3 length: 16 residues. The chain's CDR3 is CASSLWGRVLEQPQHF. CDR3 nucleotide sequence: TGTGCCAGCAGTTTATGGGGCAGGGTTTTGGAGCAGCCCCAGCATTTT. The complete variable domain, with remaining parts taken from reference TRBV28 and TRBJ1-5, reads DVKVTQSSRYLVKRTGEKVFLECVQDMDHENMFWYRQDPGLGLRLIYFSYDVKMKEKGDIPEGYSVSREKKERFSLILESASTNQTSMYLCASSLWGRVLEQPQHFGDGTRLSIL.

To note about this clone: The conserved phenylalanine or tryptophan normally closing the CDR3 is absent here, so this likely arose from a read error. No DNA is shown, since the ends of the CDR3 on it are uncertain; the CDR3 is the one TCRdb lists. The chain couples TRBV11-3 to TRBJ1-5. Including both end residues, the CDR3 is 10 amino acids long. CDR1 is SGHNT, CDR2 YENEEA, per germline. This CDR3 is CASSLEFGPL.

This chain joins TRBV19 and TRBJ2-3; D is unresolved. The CDR3 length is 16 residues. CDR1 LNHDA and CDR2 SQIVND come from the germline V gene (reference sequence). V dropped 4 bases and J dropped 6 bases, with 20 bases sitting between them. Written as DNA, the CDR3 is TGTGCCAGTAGTAGCCGTGGAGCCTCGCCTTTTGATACGCAGTATTTT. Its translation is CASSSRGASPFDTQYF.

This clone was recorded a few times. The chain uses TRBV18 and TRBJ2-7; 8 bases match TRBD2. V shed 6 bases, J shed 1 base, and the junction held 5 bases outside the gene matches. CDR3 length equals 14 residues. Germline CDR1 KGHSH, CDR2 LQKENI. CDR3 DNA: TGTGCCAGCTCCAGCGGGGGCGGTTCCTACGAGCAGTACTTC. Amino acids: CASSSGGGSYEQYF.

This chain links TRBV11-3 with TRBJ1-3; tentatively, D is TRBD1 (5 bases). Trimming cost V 2 bases and J 0 bases, with 8 bases left between them. The germline V gene encodes CDR1 SGHNT and CDR2 YENEEA. The CDR3 runs 15 residues. The CDR3 loop reads CASSLQGSSGNTIYF. For the CDR3, the DNA is TGTGCCAGCAGCTTACAGGGTAGCTCTGGAAACACCATATATTTT.

This sequence joins TRBV20-1 and TRBJ1-2; no reliable D call. The germline V gene encodes CDR1 DFQATT and CDR2 SNEGSKA (reference sequence). V was cut by 0 bases and J by 6 bases, with 2 bases left in between. This CDR3 has 10 amino acids. The CDR3 bases are TGCAGTGCTAGAGAGAATGGCTACACCTTC. Amino acids: CSARENGYTF.

In its sample, this clone was seen a few times. The chain joins TRBV27 to TRBJ2-1, with unresolved D. CDR3 length: 15 residues. The ends were cut back, 6 bases at V and 6 bases at J, with 18 bases in the middle. Germline V gene data show CDR1 as MNHEY and CDR2 as SMNVEV (reference sequence). The CDR3 spells CASRPLAGFGNEQFF. The CDR3 nucleotides are TGTGCCAGCAGACCCCTGGCTGGGTTCGGCAATGAGCAGTTCTTC.

The chain carries TRBV15 and TRBJ2-7; 8 bases fit TRBD1. CDR3 length equals 15 residues. Germline assignment: CDR1 LNHNV and CDR2 YYDKDF (reference sequence). Trimming at V came to 0 bases and at J to 5 bases, leaving 6 bases not matched to a gene. The CDR3 region is CATSRDRQGADEQYF. The CDR3, as DNA: TGTGCCACCAGCAGAGATCGGCAGGGGGCTGACGAGCAGTACTTC.

The chain joins TRBV27 to TRBJ1-2; D uncertain. The CDR3 is 15 residues long. V lost 5 bases and J 4 bases, leaving 17 bases between the germline ends. From germline, CDR1 is MNHEY and CDR2 SMNVEV (reference sequence). The CDR3 region has the DNA TGTGCCAGCAGTCCCACCCGGGTGTTGGCCTATGGCTACACCTTC. Translation: CASSPTRVLAYGYTF.

The chain has TRBV6-2 or TRBV6-3 and TRBJ1-1, with 10 bases lining up with TRBD1. The germline V gene has CDR1 MNHEY and CDR2 SVGEGT. V dropped 0 bases and J dropped 3; count of bases not matched to a gene: 4. The CDR3 is 16 amino acids. CDR3 protein: CASSYSDRGRDTEAFF. The CDR3 nucleotides are TGTGCCAGCAGTTACTCTGACAGGGGGCGAGACACTGAAGCTTTCTTT.